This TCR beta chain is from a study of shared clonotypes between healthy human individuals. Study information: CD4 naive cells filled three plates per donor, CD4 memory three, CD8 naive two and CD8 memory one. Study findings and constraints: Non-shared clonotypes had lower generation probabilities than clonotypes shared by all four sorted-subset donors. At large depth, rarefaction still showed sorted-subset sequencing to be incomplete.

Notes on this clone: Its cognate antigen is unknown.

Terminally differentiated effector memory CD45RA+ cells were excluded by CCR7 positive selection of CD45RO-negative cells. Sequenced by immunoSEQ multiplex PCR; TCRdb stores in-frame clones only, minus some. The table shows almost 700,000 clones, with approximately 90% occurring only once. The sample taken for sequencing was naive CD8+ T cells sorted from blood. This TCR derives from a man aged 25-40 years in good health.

In DNA form, the CDR3 reads TGTGCCAGCAGTAGGGACGTTGAAGCTTTCTTT. Translating gives CASSRDVEAFF. The rearrangement uses TRBV2 and TRBJ1-1, with D perhaps matching TRBD1 (5 bases). This CDR3 has 11 amino acids. V dropped 5 bases and J dropped 7 bases, with 8 bases sitting between them. Germline V CDR1 and CDR2: SNHLY, FYNNEI.